This note documents a single TCR beta chain sequence. The sample belongs to a study of blood T cell repertoires in COVID-19. At the level of the study: Donors in the United States, Italy and Spain gave samples during acute or convalescent COVID-19. T cells, B-cell-depleted T cells, or PBMCs supplied cDNA or gDNA.

The CDR3 has 15 residues. V gave up 7 bases and J gave up 0 bases; unmatched junction bases: 7. Germline V lookup: CDR1 SQVTM, CDR2 ANQGSEA. Authors' analysis steps: Scientists estimated how many nucleated cells there were by amplifying reference gene primers. The protocol was immunoSEQ multiplex PCR, while the TCRdb copy is restricted to in-frame clones and leaves out a portion. That table supplies the V and J calls and clone size; D and trimming were determined from the DNA. Here the sample spans 150,000 or so clones, roughly 93% being singletons. Sequencing used peripheral blood. The rearrangement uses TRBV29-1 and TRBJ1-3; 9 bases line up with TRBD1. This TCR was recovered from a man aged 18 to 35 with acute or convalescent COVID-19. The CDR3, as DNA: TGCAGCGCCCGGGACAGGGCACACTCTGGAAACACCATATATTTT. Protein: CSARDRAHSGNTIYF.